Below, 9 T cell receptor beta chains from the same sample are listed, as sequenced in a study of CD8+ T cells in alopecia areata. As to treatment: oral pan-JAK inhibitor, 5-10 mg twice daily. RNA was extracted and reverse transcribed into cDNA as the sequencing template. Only in-frame clones appear in the TCRdb table, and some are missing; sequencing was by immunoSEQ multiplex PCR. The table includes 150,000 to 200,000 clones, about 65% detected once. Sequences were derived from CD4+ T cells sorted from blood, sampled between weeks 49 and 50, from a patient treated with tofacitinib. Receptors originate from a human donor with alopecia areata.

The sample holds one count of this clone. The J gene is TRBJ1-2, the V gene TRBV30; 7 positions match TRBD1. Trimming removed 1 base from V and 7 bases from J; junction bases left unmatched: 12. The CDR3 totals 15 residues. CDR1 and CDR2 from the germline V gene are GTSNPN and SVGIG (reference sequence). CDR3 in DNA: TGTGCCTGGAGTGACGATCCGGGACAGAAGTCTGGCTACACCTTC. Translated, it gives CAWSDDPGQKSGYTF.

This clone appeared once. The genes are TRBV30 and TRBJ1-1; D call uncertain. Trimming cost V 1 base and J 3 bases, with 6 bases left between them. The CDR3 extends over 12 amino acids. CDR1 GTSNPN and CDR2 SVGIG come from the germline V gene (reference sequence). CDR3 in amino acids: CAWSAAHTEAFF. The CDR3 DNA reads TGTGCCTGGAGTGCAGCCCACACTGAAGCTTTCTTT.

The chain's CDR3 is CASCRENEQFF. The CDR3 DNA reads TGTGCCAGCTGTAGAGAGAATGAGCAGTTCTTC. The chain has TRBV7-9 and TRBJ2-1; D not certain. Looked up from germline, CDR1 is SEHNR and CDR2 is FQNEAQ (reference sequence). The germline V and J ends were trimmed by 8 bases and 7 bases, with 9 bases remaining between them. The CDR3 extends over 11 amino acids.

The V gene is TRBV5-8, the J gene TRBJ1-5; 9 bases are a match to TRBD1. There are 13 residues in the CDR3. In germline, CDR1 is SGHTS, CDR2 YDEGEE. Trimming took 6 bases from V and 5 from J; bases not matched to a gene: 3. CDR3 in DNA: TGTGCCAGCATCGGACAGGGGTATCAGCCCCAGCATTTT. It encodes CASIGQGYQPQHF. Drawing the rest from reference TRBV5-8 and TRBJ1-5, the complete variable domain is EAGVTQSPTHLIKTRGQQATLRCSPISGHTSVYWYQQALGLGLQFLLWYDEGEERNRGNFPPRFSGRQFPNYSSELNVNALELEDSALYLCASIGQGYQPQHFGDGTRLSIL.

The chain has TRBV2 and TRBJ2-1; 7 nucleotides align to TRBD2. With V trimmed by 5 bases and J by 2 bases, 6 bases remained unmatched. Germline V gene lookup returns CDR1 SNHLY and CDR2 FYNNEI. CDR3 length: 15 residues. CDR3 amino acids: CASSYLGGTYNEQFF. CDR3 in DNA: TGTGCCAGCAGTTACCTCGGGGGGACCTACAATGAGCAGTTCTTC.

CDR3 bases: TGTGCCAGCAGTTTCCTAAATGGCTACACCTTC. Translating gives CASSFLNGYTF. The chain combines TRBV25-1 with TRBJ1-2; D remains ambiguous. The V end lost 5 bases, the J end lost 6 bases, and 7 bases lay between the germline ends. Per germline, CDR1 MGHDK and CDR2 SYGVNS. This CDR3 contains 11 residues.

The genes are TRBV18 and TRBJ2-7, with TRBD2 as a possible D gene (5 bases). The germline CDR1 and CDR2 sequences are KGHSH and LQKENI. The CDR3 spans 14 residues. Trimming cost V 5 bases and J 3 bases, with 14 bases left between them. The CDR3 loop is CASSINGDFYEQYF. CDR3 DNA sequence: TGTGCCAGCTCAATCAACGGGGATTTCTACGAGCAGTACTTC.

This chain connects TRBV5-1 to TRBJ2-7, with 9 bases aligning to TRBD1. The CDR3 consists of 14 residues. Germline V gene lookup returns CDR1 SGHRS and CDR2 YFSETQ. V gave up 4 bases and J gave up 4 bases; unmatched junction bases: 6. CDR3 bases: TGCGCCAGCAGCACGGGACAGGGTTCTTACGAGCAGTACTTC. Protein product: CASSTGQGSYEQYF.

The table lists this clone with a few counts. In nucleotides, the CDR3 is TGTGCCAGCAGCGTAGGAGGGAAGGAGACTGAAGCTTTCTTT. It codes for CASSVGGKETEAFF. This chain uses TRBV9 with TRBJ1-1, with D unresolved. Trimming cost V 0 bases and J 5 bases, with 11 bases left between them. The CDR3 covers 14 residues. Germline V lookup: CDR1 SGDLS, CDR2 YYNGEE.